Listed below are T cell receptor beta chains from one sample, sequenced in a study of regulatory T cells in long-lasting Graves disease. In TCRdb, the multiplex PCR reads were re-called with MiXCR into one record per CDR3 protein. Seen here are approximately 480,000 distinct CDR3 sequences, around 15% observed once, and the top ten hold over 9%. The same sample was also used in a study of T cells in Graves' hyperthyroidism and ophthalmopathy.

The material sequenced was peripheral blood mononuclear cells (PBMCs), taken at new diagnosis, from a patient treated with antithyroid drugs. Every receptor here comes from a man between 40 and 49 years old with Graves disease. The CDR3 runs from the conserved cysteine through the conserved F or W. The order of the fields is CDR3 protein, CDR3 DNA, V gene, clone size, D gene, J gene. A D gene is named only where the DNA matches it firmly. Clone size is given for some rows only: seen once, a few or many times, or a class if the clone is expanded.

CDR3: CSVVRGGRATGEQFF
DNA: TGCAGCGTTGTAAGGGGCGGGAGGGCCACCGGTGAGCAGTTCTTC
V: TRBV29-1
size: many
D: TRBD2
J: TRBJ2-1

CDR3: CASSPPVPAQETQYF
DNA: TGTGCCAGCTCACCACCGGTGCCAGCCCAAGAGACCCAGTACTTC
V: TRBV18
size: many
D: NA
J: TRBJ2-5

CDR3: CASSKYRPGDEQFF
DNA: TGTGCCAGCAGCAAATATCGGCCAGGGGATGAGCAGTTCTTC
V: TRBV27
size: many
D: NA
J: TRBJ2-1

CDR3: CASSTGSAGGPNEQFF
DNA: TGCGCCAGCAGCACGGGGTCAGCGGGAGGGCCGAATGAGCAGTTCTTC
V: TRBV5-1
size: many
D: TRBD2
J: TRBJ2-1

CDR3: CASSEKENQPQHF
DNA: TGCGCCAGCAGTGAGAAAGAGAATCAGCCCCAGCATTTT
V: TRBV10-1
size: NA
D: NA
J: TRBJ1-5

CDR3: CSARAAARSYEQYF
DNA: TGCAGTGCTAGGGCAGCCGCAAGGTCCTACGAGCAGTACTTC
V: TRBV20-1
size: NA
D: NA
J: TRBJ2-7

CDR3: CASSLGGRKKDTQYF
DNA: TGTGCCAGCAGTTTAGGTGGGAGGAAGAAAGATACGCAGTATTTT
V: TRBV12-3/TRBV12-4
size: many
D: NA
J: TRBJ2-3

CDR3: CSALTGGLYEQYF
DNA: TGCAGTGCTTTGACAGGGGGCTTGTACGAGCAGTACTTC
V: TRBV20-1
size: many
D: TRBD1
J: TRBJ2-7

CDR3: CASSSPTGTPLNTQYF
DNA: TGCGCCAGCAGCTCGCCCACAGGGACCCCCCTGAATACGCAGTATTTT
V: TRBV5-1
size: few
D: NA
J: TRBJ2-3

CDR3: CASSLRTGHTGELFF
DNA: TGCGCCAGCAGCCTACGGACTGGACACACCGGGGAGCTGTTTTTT
V: TRBV5-1
size: NA
D: NA
J: TRBJ2-2

CDR3: CSARDPIPGQGTYEQYF
DNA: TGCAGTGCTAGAGACCCTATCCCCGGACAGGGGACCTACGAGCAGTACTTC
V: TRBV20-1
size: many
D: TRBD1
J: TRBJ2-7

CDR3: CASSQVTGQETQYF
DNA: TGTGCCAGCAGCCAAGTCACGGGGCAAGAGACCCAGTACTTC
V: TRBV14
size: few
D: NA
J: TRBJ2-5

CDR3: CASSLTGTGILVVAGELFF
DNA: TGTGCCAGCAGTTTGACCGGGACAGGGATTTTGGTAGTTGCCGGGGAGCTGTTTTTT
V: TRBV6-2/TRBV6-3
size: NA
D: TRBD1
J: TRBJ2-2

CDR3: CASSFGLAGVGETQYF
DNA: TGTGCCAGCAGCTTTGGACTAGCGGGAGTGGGGGAGACCCAGTACTTC
V: TRBV11-3
size: NA
D: TRBD2
J: TRBJ2-5

CDR3: CASSLVQGADGYTF
DNA: TGTGCCAGCAGCTTAGTACAGGGGGCAGATGGCTACACCTTC
V: TRBV11-2
size: many
D: TRBD1
J: TRBJ1-2

CDR3: CASTRIRSRQFF
DNA: TGTGCCAGCACTCGAATTCGGTCTCGGCAGTTCTTC
V: TRBV2
size: NA
D: NA
J: TRBJ2-1

CDR3: CASSLSGQGAYEQYF
DNA: TGTGCCAGCAGCCTATCGGGACAGGGGGCCTACGAGCAGTACTTC
V: TRBV27
size: many
D: TRBD1
J: TRBJ2-7

CDR3: CASRNPRGTGANVLTF
DNA: TGTGCCAGCCGAAACCCCAGGGGTACTGGGGCCAACGTCCTGACTTTC
V: TRBV6-1
size: NA
D: NA
J: TRBJ2-6

CDR3: CASSLGMSFGPLHF
DNA: TGTGCCAGCAGCTTAGGGATGAGTTTTGGACCGCTTCACTTC
V: TRBV7-9
size: many
D: NA
J: TRBJ2-7

CDR3: CAISLANEQFF
DNA: TGTGCCATCAGTCTCGCTAATGAGCAGTTCTTC
V: TRBV10-3
size: many
D: NA
J: TRBJ2-1

CDR3: CASSYSGGRNNEQFF
DNA: TGTGCCAGCAGTTACTCTGGGGGGAGGAACAATGAGCAGTTCTTC
V: TRBV6-9
size: few
D: NA
J: TRBJ2-1

CDR3: CSARDRDRAGEKLFF
DNA: TGCAGTGCTAGAGACCGGGACAGGGCAGGTGAAAAACTGTTTTTT
V: TRBV20-1
size: NA
D: TRBD1
J: TRBJ1-4

CDR3: CASSRRKKAEQFF
DNA: TGTGCCAGCAGCCGTAGGAAGAAGGCTGAGCAGTTCTTC
V: TRBV12-3/TRBV12-4
size: NA
D: NA
J: TRBJ2-1

CDR3: CASGRQETQYF
DNA: TGTGCCAGCGGTCGTCAAGAGACCCAGTACTTC
V: TRBV27
size: many
D: NA
J: TRBJ2-5

CDR3: CASISGRGYNEQFF
DNA: TGTGCCAGCATTAGCGGGAGAGGGTACAATGAGCAGTTCTTC
V: TRBV6-2/TRBV6-3
size: few
D: TRBD2
J: TRBJ2-1

CDR3: CASGNHPPYEQYF
DNA: TGTGCTAGTGGTAACCACCCCCCCTACGAGCAGTACTTC
V: TRBV12-5
size: few
D: NA
J: TRBJ2-7

CDR3: CASSWGLQGDPGELFF
DNA: TGTGCCAGCAGCTGGGGACTTCAGGGAGACCCCGGGGAGCTGTTTTTT
V: TRBV7-9
size: NA
D: NA
J: TRBJ2-2

CDR3: CASRMNQANTGELFF
DNA: TGTGCCAGTAGGATGAACCAAGCGAACACCGGGGAGCTGTTTTTT
V: TRBV19
size: NA
D: NA
J: TRBJ2-2

CDR3: CSARSTGSNEQFF
DNA: TGCAGTGCTAGATCGACAGGGTCAAATGAGCAGTTCTTC
V: TRBV20-1
size: many
D: TRBD1
J: TRBJ2-1